The TCR beta chain described here comes from a study of blood T cell repertoires in COVID-19. The overall study: Donors in the United States, Italy and Spain gave samples during acute or convalescent COVID-19. T cells, B-cell-depleted T cells, or PBMCs supplied cDNA or gDNA.

Germline values: CDR1 LNHDA, CDR2 SQIVND (reference sequence). V shed 4 bases and J 3 bases; nucleotides not matched to a gene: 11. The CDR3 covers 17 residues. Original data processing: Estimated nucleated cell counts came from reference gene primer amplification. Measured with immunoSEQ multiplex PCR; TCRdb has only the in-frame clones, and not every one. V, J and clone size are those of that table, while D and trimming were read from the DNA. The sample gives some 110,000 clones, around 76% of which show up once; roughly a fifth is in the top ten. The receptor was isolated from a woman in her seventies with acute or convalescent COVID-19. The chain recombines TRBV19 with TRBJ2-2; 7 bases match TRBD1. Sequenced: peripheral blood. The CDR3 DNA is TGTGCCAGTAGTACCCCCTCTTTGACAGGGTACACCGGGGAGCTGTTTTTT. Its protein product is CASSTPSLTGYTGELFF.